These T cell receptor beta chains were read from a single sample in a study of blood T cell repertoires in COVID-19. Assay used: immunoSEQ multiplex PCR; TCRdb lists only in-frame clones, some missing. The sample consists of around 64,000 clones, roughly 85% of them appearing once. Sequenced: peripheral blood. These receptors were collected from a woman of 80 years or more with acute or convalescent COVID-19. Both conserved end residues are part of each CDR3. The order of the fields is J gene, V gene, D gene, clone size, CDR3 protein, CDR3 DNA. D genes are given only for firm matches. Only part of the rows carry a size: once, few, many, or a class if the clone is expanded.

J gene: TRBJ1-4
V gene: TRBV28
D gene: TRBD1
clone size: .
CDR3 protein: CASIAGGEKLFF
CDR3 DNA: TGTGCCAGCATTGCAGGGGGTGAAAAACTGTTTTTT

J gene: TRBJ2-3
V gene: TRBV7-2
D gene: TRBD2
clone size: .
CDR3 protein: CASTRAAGAPDTQYF
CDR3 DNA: TGTGCCAGCACACGGGCAGCGGGAGCCCCAGATACGCAGTATTTT

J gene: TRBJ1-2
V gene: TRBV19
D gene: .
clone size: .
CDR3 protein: CASSAAREGYTF
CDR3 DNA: TGTGCCAGTAGTGCAGCTAGGGAGGGCTACACCTTC

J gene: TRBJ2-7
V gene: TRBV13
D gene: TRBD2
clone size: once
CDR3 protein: CASRKAGGSYEQYF
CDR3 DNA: TGTGCCAGCAGAAAAGCGGGAGGGTCCTACGAGCAGTACTTC

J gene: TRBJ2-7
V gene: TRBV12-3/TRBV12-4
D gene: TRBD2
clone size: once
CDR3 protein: CASGTSGTYEQYF
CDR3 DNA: TGTGCCAGCGGGACTAGCGGAACCTACGAGCAGTACTTC

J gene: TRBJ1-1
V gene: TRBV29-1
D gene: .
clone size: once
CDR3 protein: CSARNTEAFF
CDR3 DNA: TGCAGCGCCCGGAACACTGAAGCTTTCTTT

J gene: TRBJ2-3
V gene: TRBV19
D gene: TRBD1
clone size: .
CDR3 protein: CASSPRTGGRDTQYF
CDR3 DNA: TGTGCCAGTAGTCCCCGGACAGGGGGCAGAGATACGCAGTATTTT

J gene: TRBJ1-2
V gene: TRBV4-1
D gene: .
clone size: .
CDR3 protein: CASSQELGAFRGYTF
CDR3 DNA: TGCGCCAGCAGCCAAGAACTGGGGGCATTTCGTGGCTACACCTTC

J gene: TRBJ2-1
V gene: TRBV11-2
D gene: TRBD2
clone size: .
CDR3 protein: CASSITSGGIRNEQFF
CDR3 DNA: TGTGCCAGCAGCATCACTAGCGGGGGGATTAGAAATGAGCAGTTCTTC

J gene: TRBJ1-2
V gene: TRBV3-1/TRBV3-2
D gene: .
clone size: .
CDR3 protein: CASSQTANYGYTF
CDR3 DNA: TGTGCCAGCAGCCAGACAGCTAACTATGGCTACACCTTC

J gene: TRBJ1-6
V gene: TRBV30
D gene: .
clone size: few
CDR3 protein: CASTPQVWNSPLHF
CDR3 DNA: TGTGCCTCAACACCCCAGGTTTGGAATTCACCCCTCCACTTT

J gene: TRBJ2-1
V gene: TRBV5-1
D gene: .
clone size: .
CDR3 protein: CASSLEGGVYNEQFF
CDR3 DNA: TGCGCCAGCAGCTTGGAAGGGGGGGTATACAATGAGCAGTTCTTC

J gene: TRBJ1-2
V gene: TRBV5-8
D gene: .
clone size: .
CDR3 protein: CASSVLVRAYGYTF
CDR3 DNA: TGTGCCAGCAGCGTCCTGGTCAGGGCCTATGGCTACACCTTC

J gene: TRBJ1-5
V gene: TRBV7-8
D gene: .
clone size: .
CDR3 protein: CASSPQVAYSNQPQHF
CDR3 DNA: TGTGCCAGCAGCCCCCAGGTGGCCTATAGCAATCAGCCCCAGCATTTT

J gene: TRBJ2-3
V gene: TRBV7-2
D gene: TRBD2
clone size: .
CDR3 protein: CASSAVPSGRNTDTQYF
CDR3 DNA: TGTGCCAGCAGCGCAGTCCCTAGCGGGAGGAACACAGATACGCAGTATTTT

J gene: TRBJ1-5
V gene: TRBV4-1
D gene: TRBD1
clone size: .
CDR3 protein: CASRTTTGGLGQPQHF
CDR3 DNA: TGCGCCAGCAGGACCACGACAGGGGGATTAGGACAGCCCCAGCATTTT

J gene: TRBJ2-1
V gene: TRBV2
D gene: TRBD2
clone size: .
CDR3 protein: CASSGTSGTYNEQFF
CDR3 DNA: TGTGCCAGCAGTGGAACTAGCGGGACCTACAATGAGCAGTTCTTC

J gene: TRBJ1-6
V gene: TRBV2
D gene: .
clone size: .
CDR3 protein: CASSEGAGFSPLHF
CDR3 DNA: TGTGCCAGCAGTGAAGGGGCAGGGTTTTCACCCCTCCACTTT

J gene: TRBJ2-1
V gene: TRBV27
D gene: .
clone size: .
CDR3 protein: CASSLLAGITYNEQFF
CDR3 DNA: TGTGCCAGCAGTTTACTGGCGGGGATAACCTACAATGAGCAGTTCTTC

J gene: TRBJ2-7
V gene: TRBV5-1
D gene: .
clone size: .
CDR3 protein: CASSLNPQGSSYEQYF
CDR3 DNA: TGCGCCAGCAGCTTGAATCCCCAGGGGAGCTCCTACGAGCAGTACTTC

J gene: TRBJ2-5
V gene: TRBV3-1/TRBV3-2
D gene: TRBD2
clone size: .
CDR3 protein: CASSLRTSGRSETQYF
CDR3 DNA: TGTGCCAGCAGCCTCCGGACTAGCGGGAGATCTGAGACCCAGTACTTC

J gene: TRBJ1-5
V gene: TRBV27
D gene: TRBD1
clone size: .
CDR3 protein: CASSLFGQGSNQPQHF
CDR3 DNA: TGTGCCAGCAGTTTATTCGGACAGGGCTCCAATCAGCCCCAGCATTTT

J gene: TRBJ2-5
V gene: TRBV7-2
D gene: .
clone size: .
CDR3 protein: CASSLAGSSGETQYF
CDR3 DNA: TGTGCCAGCAGCTTAGCAGGGAGCAGTGGGGAGACCCAGTACTTC

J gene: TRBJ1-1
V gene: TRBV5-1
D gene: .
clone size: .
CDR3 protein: CASSLGTVGTEAFF
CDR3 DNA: TGCGCCAGCAGCTTGGGGACAGTAGGCACTGAAGCTTTCTTT

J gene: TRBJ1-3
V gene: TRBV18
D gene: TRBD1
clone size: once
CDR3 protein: CASSPADRAGNTIYF
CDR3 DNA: TGTGCCAGCTCACCAGCCGACAGGGCGGGAAACACCATATATTTT

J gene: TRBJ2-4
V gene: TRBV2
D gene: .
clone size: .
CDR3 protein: CASSDLFVGKYF
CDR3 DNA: TGTGCCAGCAGTGATCTTTTTGTCGGGAAGTACTTC

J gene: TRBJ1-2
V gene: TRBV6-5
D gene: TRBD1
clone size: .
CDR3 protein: CASSYTGGGYGYTF
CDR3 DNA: TGTGCCAGCAGTTACACAGGGGGCGGCTATGGCTACACCTTC

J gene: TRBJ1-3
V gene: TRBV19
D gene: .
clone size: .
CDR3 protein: CASSIRGGTFGNTIYF
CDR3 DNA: TGTGCCAGTAGTATTCGTGGAGGGACGTTTGGAAACACCATATATTTT

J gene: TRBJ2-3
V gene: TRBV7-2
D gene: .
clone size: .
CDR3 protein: CASSLEGATTGTQYF
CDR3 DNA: TGTGCCAGCAGCTTAGAAGGGGCCACAACCGGTACGCAGTATTTT

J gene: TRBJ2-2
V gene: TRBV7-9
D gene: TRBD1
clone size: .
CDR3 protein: CASSVLDRDTGELFF
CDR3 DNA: TGTGCCAGCAGCGTCTTGGACAGGGACACCGGGGAGCTGTTTTTT

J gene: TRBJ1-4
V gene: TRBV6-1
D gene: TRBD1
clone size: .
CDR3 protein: CASSFTQGGDEKLFF
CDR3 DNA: TGTGCCAGCAGTTTCACACAGGGGGGGGATGAAAAACTGTTTTTT

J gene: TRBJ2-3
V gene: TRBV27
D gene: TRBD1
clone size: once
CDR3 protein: CASSRQGPSTDTQYF
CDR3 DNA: TGTGCCAGCAGTCGACAGGGCCCTAGCACAGATACGCAGTATTTT